These 16 T cell receptor beta chains came from one sample sequenced in a study of CD8 T cells in Susac syndrome (dated by TCRdb to between 2018 and 2021). Libraries were built with the immunoSEQ multiplex PCR assay. RNA was extracted using the RNeasy kit, and about 0.5 to 1 ug of the RNA was reverse transcribed with random hexamers. The public reads were run again by TCRdb, first through fastp at Q25 and then through MiXCR, and only productive beta chains were kept. Rows are combined by CDR3 protein, so each entry shows the most common genes and DNA. The sample table contains roughly 110,000 distinct CDR3 sequences; only one count was recorded for 80% to 95% of them. Less than 0.15% of the sample is taken by the ten largest. The sample comprised CD4+ T cells from PBMCs. All receptors come from a human donor in good health.

The chain employs TRBV7-9 and TRBJ2-1; TRBD1 aligns across 8 bases. V lost 7 bases to trimming and J lost 7 bases; unmatched junction nucleotides: 9. CDR1 and CDR2 from the germline V gene are SEHNR and FQNEAQ (reference sequence). This CDR3 has 14 amino acids. CDR3 sequence (DNA): TGTGCCAGCACCTCGGACAGGGTACCGAATGAGCAGTTCTTC. As protein: CASTSDRVPNEQFF.

V is TRBV10-3 and J is TRBJ2-7; 12 nucleotides align to TRBD2. This CDR3 is built from 14 residues. Germline lookup yields CDR1 ENHRY and CDR2 SYGVKD. Trimming removed 5 bases from V and 2 bases from J; junction bases left unmatched: 1. The CDR3 nucleotides read TGTGCCATCAGTCGACTAGCGGGGGCCTACGAGCAGTACTTC. Encoded protein: CAISRLAGAYEQYF.

As concerns this clonotype: At one of its ends the junction is not consistent with the germline gene, which may arise from a read error. V usage is TRBV6-2 or TRBV6-3 and J usage is TRBJ1-6; a weak D match, TRBD1 (5 bases). In germline, CDR1 is MNHEY, CDR2 SVGEGT. The CDR3 extends over 14 amino acids. The CDR3 spells CANSYDSNNSPLHF. Here the CDR3 DNA reads TGTGCCAACAGTTACGACAGTAATAATTCACCCCTCCACTTT.

CDR3 loop: CASTSGGRRGTQYF. DNA for the CDR3: TGTGCCAGCACGAGTGGTGGCCGAAGAGGGACCCAGTACTTC. V gene TRBV6-2 or TRBV6-3 combines with J gene TRBJ2-5; D unclear. V gave up 7 bases and J gave up 7 bases, with 19 bases separating them. There are 14 residues in the CDR3. Per germline, CDR1 MNHEY and CDR2 SVGEGT.

The rearrangement links TRBV6-2 or TRBV6-3 to TRBJ1-6; no definite D call. The CDR3 totals 12 residues. From germline, CDR1 is MNHEY and CDR2 SVGEGT. CDR3 nucleotides: TGTGGAACAAAACGGACTAATTCACCCCTCCACTTT. This sequence encodes CGTKRTNSPLHF.

The chain uses TRBV28 and TRBJ2-7, with 7 bases aligning to TRBD1. With 10 bases clipped from V and 6 bases from J, the junction kept 21 bases outside the gene matches. Germline CDR1 is MDHEN and CDR2 is SYDVKM. CDR3 length: 16 amino acids. The chain's CDR3 is CATTTPGQVVRSEQYF. The CDR3 coding sequence is TGTGCCACCACCACCCCCGGACAGGTGGTCCGTTCCGAGCAGTACTTC.

The CDR3 sequence: CAWSADREQYF. CDR3 nucleotide sequence: TGTGCCTGGAGTGCCGACAGGGAGCAGTACTTC. The rearrangement joins TRBV30 to TRBJ2-7, with a possible D match to TRBD1 (6 bases). The CDR3 is made up of 11 amino acids. Trimming left V 1 base short and J 7 bases short, with 8 bases between. Germline V gene lookup returns CDR1 GTSNPN and CDR2 SVGIG (reference sequence).

The chain is built from TRBV5-6 and TRBJ1-1, with D maybe TRBD1 (5 bases). There are 13 residues in the CDR3. V was trimmed by 2 bases and J by 3 bases, leaving 8 bases between them. Germline V CDR1 and CDR2: SGHDT, YYEEEE. CDR3 sequence reads: CASSLNRHTEAFF. The CDR3 DNA sequence: TGTGCCAGCAGCTTAAACAGGCACACTGAAGCTTTCTTT.

The V and J genes are TRBV24-1 and TRBJ2-7; 9 bases line up with TRBD1. This CDR3 is built from 13 residues. J gave up 8 bases and V 7 bases, and 8 bases lay outside the gene matches. Germline V CDR1 and CDR2: KGHDR, SFDVKD. The CDR3 region has the DNA TGTGCCACCAGCGAGGGACAGGGAAGGAAGCAGTACTTC. Amino acid sequence: CATSEGQGRKQYF.

V gene TRBV20-1 combines with J gene TRBJ1-2; the D gene is possibly TRBD1 (6 bases). With 4 bases removed from V and 7 bases from J, the gap between germline ends came to 19 bases. The germline V gene encodes CDR1 DFQATT and CDR2 SNEGSKA (reference sequence). The CDR3 totals 14 residues. This chain's CDR3 is CSANLQGGRGGYTF. The CDR3 DNA reads as TGCAGTGCTAACCTACAGGGTGGACGTGGTGGCTACACCTTC.

This chain joins TRBV3-1 and TRBJ2-7; D remains ambiguous. V dropped 0 bases and J dropped 2 bases, with 5 bases sitting between them. Germline-derived CDR1 and CDR2 are LGHDT and YNNKEL (reference sequence). The CDR3 is made up of 13 amino acids. CDR3 DNA: TGTGCCAGCAGCCAAGAGTATACCTACGAGCAGTACTTC. Its translation is CASSQEYTYEQYF.

This chain connects TRBV5-6 to TRBJ1-2; 10 bases align to TRBD1. From germline, CDR1 is SGHDT and CDR2 YYEEEE. The ends lost 3 bases at V and 2 bases at J; junction bases unmatched: 10. The CDR3 totals 17 residues. The CDR3 coding sequence is TGTGCCAGCAGCTCAGGGGTGACAGGGGGCTTGAACTATGGCTACACCTTC. This translates into CASSSGVTGGLNYGYTF.

V gene TRBV7-2 combines with J gene TRBJ1-6; D remains unclear. Germline V CDR1 and CDR2: SGHTA, FQGNSA. The CDR3 sequence is 17 residues long. V gave up 5 bases and J gave up 0 bases, with 14 bases separating them. CDR3 coding DNA: TGTGCCAGCAGCCGCGAGGACCCGAGCTCCTATAATTCACCCCTCCACTTT. It yields the protein CASSREDPSSYNSPLHF.

V usage is TRBV29-1 and J usage is TRBJ1-1; D perhaps matches TRBD1 (5 bases). Germline V gene data show CDR1 as SQVTM and CDR2 as ANQGSEA. The length of the CDR3 is 14 residues. The ends were cut back, 8 bases at V and 3 bases at J, with 19 bases in the middle. CDR3 sequence reads: CSPGEGRADTEAFF. The CDR3 DNA reads as TGCAGCCCTGGGGAGGGCAGGGCCGACACTGAAGCTTTCTTT.

The rearrangement links TRBV20-1 to TRBJ1-2; D is possibly TRBD1 (5 bases). The CDR3 spans 14 residues. Trimming removed 4 bases at V and 5 bases at J, with 17 bases between. CDR1 is DFQATT, CDR2 SNEGSKA, per germline (reference sequence). CDR3 DNA sequence: TGCAGTGCTATGTCCAGGGAAGTTTCGTATGGCTACACCTTC. It specifies CSAMSREVSYGYTF.

This clonotype was observed a handful of times. This chain joins TRBV18 and TRBJ2-5; D is unclear. This CDR3 spans 12 amino acids. Germline CDR1 is KGHSH and CDR2 is LQKENI. V was trimmed by 5 bases and J by 2 bases, leaving 6 bases between them. The CDR3 here is CASSSKQETQYF. The DNA of the CDR3 is TGTGCCAGCTCATCAAAACAAGAGACCCAGTACTTC.